The sequence of this T cell receptor (beta chain) was determined in a study of OX40 agonist ivuxolimab in advanced cancers. General study findings and limits: Averaged across samples, CD8+ T cells carried more expanded clones than CD4+ did.

The CDR3 extends over 15 amino acids. V lost 3 bases and J 6 bases, leaving 14 bases between the germline ends. Germline V gene data show CDR1 as MRHNA and CDR2 as SNTAGT. Measured with immunoSEQ multiplex PCR; TCRdb has only the in-frame clones, and not every one. Of 25,000 to 30,000 clones listed, approximately 86% are singletons. Concerning this clone itself: Its antigen is unknown.

The rearrangement links TRBV6-4 to TRBJ2-2; a possible D gene is TRBD2 (6 bases). The sequence came from an adult with an advanced solid tumor such as melanoma, head and neck, liver or kidney cancer. The source material was CD4+ or CD8+ T cells sorted from blood, sampled in a trial of the OX40 agonist ivuxolimab. The CDR3 DNA follows: TGTGCCAGCAGTGATCAGGGAGGAACGGCCGGGGAGCTGTTTTTT. Protein product: CASSDQGGTAGELFF.